The 16 T cell receptor beta chains below come from one sample, sequenced in a study of Graves' ophthalmopathy and Graves' hyperthyroidism. The authors amplified TCR beta CDR3 regions, and they did so from RNA transcripts for repertoire sequencing. The authors performed first-round RT-PCR with HTBI primers and then a second-round multiplex PCR. Using its own MiXCR run on the multiplex PCR reads, TCRdb lists one record per CDR3 protein. Seen here are about 48,000 distinct CDR3 sequences, roughly 52% observed once, and the top ten hold about 25%. Sequencing used peripheral blood. These receptors all stem from an adult man with Graves' ophthalmopathy.

The V and J genes are TRBV20-1 and TRBJ2-1, with D hard to call. The CDR3 sequence is 16 residues long. V was cut by 3 bases and J by 0 bases, with 15 bases left in between. The germline CDR1 and CDR2 sequences are DFQATT and SNEGSKA (reference sequence). The CDR3: CSASSGQASSYNEQFF. CDR3 DNA sequence: TGCAGTGCTAGCTCCGGCCAAGCGAGCTCCTACAATGAGCAGTTCTTC.

The rearrangement uses TRBV19 and TRBJ2-5, with TRBD2 matching over 7 bases. Trimming cost V 3 bases and J 9 bases; bases outside gene matches: 13. Germline V lookup: CDR1 LNHDA, CDR2 SQIVND (reference sequence). The CDR3 is made up of 15 amino acids. The CDR3 spells CASSILGGNRQPQYF. For the CDR3, the DNA is TGTGCCAGTAGTATCCTCGGGGGGAATAGACAGCCCCAGTACTTC.

This clonotype appeared many times. V is TRBV7-6 and J is TRBJ1-3; D is unclear. This CDR3 is 14 amino acids long. Germline V gene sequence: CDR1 SGHVS, CDR2 FNYEAQ. Trimming removed 3 bases at V and 0 bases at J, with 6 bases between. DNA for the CDR3: TGTGCCAGCAGCTTTCGAAGCTCTGGAAACACCATATATTTT. Its translation is CASSFRSSGNTIYF.

This clonotype has a count of ten or more. The chain carries TRBV11-2 and TRBJ1-1; D call uncertain. This CDR3 spans 11 amino acids. V lost 1 base to trimming and J lost 11 bases, with 8 bases between them. From germline, CDR1 is SGHAT and CDR2 FQNNGV. The CDR3 coding sequence is TGTGCCAGCAGCTTAGGATCTGGGGCTTTCTTT. It specifies CASSLGSGAFF.

The V gene is TRBV20-1, the J gene TRBJ1-5; D remains ambiguous. V gave up 0 bases and J gave up 2 bases, with 8 bases separating them. The CDR3 runs 14 residues. Per germline, CDR1 DFQATT and CDR2 SNEGSKA (reference sequence). CDR3 region: CSARDLEGNQPQHF. CDR3 in DNA: TGCAGTGCTAGAGATCTGGAGGGCAATCAGCCCCAGCATTTT.

A note on this clonotype: Sequence at one end of the junction differs from germline and may be a read error. The chain is built from TRBV5-1 and TRBJ2-7; D unclear. The CDR3 length is 13 residues. From germline, CDR1 is SGHRS and CDR2 YFSETQ. The CDR3 DNA sequence: TGCGCCAGCGGCTTGGCACAGCCTTACGAGCAGTACTTC. Protein: CASGLAQPYEQYF.

Concerning this clonotype itself: This may come from a read error, since a much larger clone is one base off. V and J are TRBV3-1 and TRBJ2-5; TRBD2 aligns across 11 bases. V lost 1 base to trimming and J lost 5 bases; unmatched junction nucleotides: 6. Germline V gene data show CDR1 as LGHDT and CDR2 as YNNKEL (reference sequence). The CDR3 is 16 residues long. CDR3 loop: CASSQATSGKGETQYF. The DNA for the CDR3 is TGTGCCAGCAGCCAAGCGACTAGCGGGAAGGGGGAGACCCAGTACTTC.

This clonotype was counted many times. This chain connects TRBV6-5 to TRBJ1-3, with D hard to call. V lost 8 bases to trimming and J lost 7 bases, with 15 bases between them. Germline-derived CDR1 and CDR2 are MNHEY and SVGAGI. This CDR3 is built from 13 residues. This CDR3 reads CASQYRSGNTIYF. The CDR3 DNA sequence: TGTGCCAGCCAGTATCGGAGCGGGAACACCATATATTTT.

V is TRBV7-3 and J is TRBJ2-3; D might be TRBD1 (5 bases). The CDR3 extends over 11 amino acids. CDR1 and CDR2 from the germline V gene are SGHTA and FQGTGA. Trimming took off 3 bases at V and 8 bases at J, with 6 bases between the two ends. The CDR3 nucleotides read TGTGCCAGCAGCTTGCAGGGTACGCAGTATTTT. Protein sequence: CASSLQGTQYF.

This clonotype was counted a few times. The rearrangement links TRBV10-3 to TRBJ2-1; 10 nucleotides align to TRBD1. Germline loops: CDR1 ENHRY, CDR2 SYGVKD. V was clipped by 5 bases and J by 9 bases; unmatched bases: 7. The CDR3 length is 14 residues. The CDR3: CAISNDRGQIEQFF. The CDR3, as DNA: TGTGCCATCAGTAACGACAGGGGGCAGATTGAGCAGTTCTTC.

This clonotype showed up many times. The rearrangement joins TRBV5-1 to TRBJ1-1, with D unclear. This CDR3 is built from 12 residues. Germline V gives CDR1 SGHRS, CDR2 YFSETQ. Trimming removed 6 bases at V and 0 bases at J, with 6 bases between. As DNA, the CDR3 is TGCGCCAGCACGGCTTTGAACACTGAAGCTTTCTTT. This gives the protein CASTALNTEAFF.

CDR3 in amino acids: CASSQGIQRGQETQYF. The CDR3, as DNA: TGTGCCAGCAGCCAAGGGATACAGCGGGGGCAAGAGACCCAGTACTTC. The V gene is TRBV3-1, the J gene TRBJ2-5; 8 bases map to TRBD2. CDR3 length: 16 amino acids. The J segment lost 2 bases and the V segment lost 1 base, leaving 6 bases of the junction unmatched. Germline V CDR1 and CDR2: LGHDT, YNNKEL (reference sequence).

By sample share, this clonotype is medium-sized. The chain combines TRBV19 with TRBJ2-3; 8 bases are a match to TRBD2. The CDR3 has 13 residues. V lost 5 bases and J lost 9; bases outside the gene matches: 7. The V gene's germline CDR1 is LNHDA and CDR2 SQIVND (reference sequence). CDR3 loop: CASSYSGKGTQYF. The DNA for the CDR3 is TGTGCCAGTAGTTATAGCGGGAAAGGCACGCAGTATTTT.

In this sample, this clonotype turned up many times. The V and J genes are TRBV5-1 and TRBJ2-5; the D is unclear. Trimming stripped 4 bases from V and 5 bases from J, with 15 bases between. The germline V gene encodes CDR1 SGHRS and CDR2 YFSETQ. There are 14 residues in the CDR3. CDR3 sequence (DNA): TGCGCCAGCAGCGTCCGGGCCCGATCGGAGACCCAGTACTTC. Its translation: CASSVRARSETQYF.

This clonotype was detected many times. The chain joins TRBV7-8 to TRBJ2-3; D is ambiguous. CDR3 length: 12 amino acids. Germline-derived CDR1 and CDR2 are SGHVS and FQNEAQ. V lost 5 bases and J lost 2, with 5 bases in between. The CDR3, as DNA: TGTGCCAGCAGCGTCCTCACAGATACGCAGTATTTT. It specifies CASSVLTDTQYF.

The chain employs TRBV20-1 and TRBJ1-1; TRBD1 might be the D (6 bases). This CDR3 has 12 amino acids. V lost 4 bases to trimming and J lost 6 bases, with 12 bases between them. Germline V CDR1 and CDR2: DFQATT, SNEGSKA (reference sequence). CDR3 protein: CSANDDRPEAFF. The CDR3 bases are TGCAGTGCTAACGATGACAGGCCTGAAGCTTTCTTT.